This T cell receptor (beta chain) was identified during a study of human T cells and chemical hapten exposure. Whole-study context: Variability of per-sample TCR yields stemmed mainly from small differences in pooled library volume.

The CDR3 has 13 amino acids. Germline CDR1 and CDR2: SGHRS and YFSETQ. V shed 1 base and J shed 3 bases, with 2 bases lying between them. Study processing details: Counting gave a median of about 89,000 TCRs per sample, with values ranging from 23,224 to 690,600. One entry per CDR3 protein results from TCRdb running MiXCR on the 5' RACE reads. The V and J calls, along with clone size, are taken from TCRdb and not from the paper's own processing. The data show under 150,000 distinct CDR3 sequences, roughly a fifth seen once. Total RNA was isolated from unfractionated whole blood. This clonotype was found many times.

V and J are TRBV5-1 and TRBJ2-6; D unclear. This receptor was obtained from a human donor in good health. For the CDR3, the DNA is TGCGCCAGCAGCTTGTTTGGGGCCAACGTCCTGACTTTC. As protein: CASSLFGANVLTF.